Listed here are 18 T cell receptor beta chains from one sample, sequenced in a study of Ad26.COV2.S vaccination and SARS-CoV-2 variants. The treatment here: some 20 received Ad26.COV2.S at low or high dose, single or two shots; about 5 received placebo; per-sample allocation not given. Material that was analyzed had been drawn on day 63 after the first vaccine or placebo injection. The assay was immunoSEQ multiplex PCR, and TCRdb's table has in-frame clones only and misses some. The table has around 250,000 clones, approximately 88% seen once; the top ten hold nearly 3%. Sample: peripheral blood, taken in a trial of Ad26.COV2.S vaccine versus placebo. The receptors shown here come from a person between 18 and 65 years old who received the Ad26.COV2.S COVID-19 vaccine or a placebo.

The chain combines TRBV12-3 or TRBV12-4 with TRBJ1-1; D call uncertain. The CDR3 totals 13 residues. V gave up 5 bases and J gave up 11 bases, with 18 bases separating them. In nucleotides, the CDR3 is TGTGCCAGCAGTCCCCTGGCAGCCCGAGGGGCTTTCTTT. Its translation is CASSPLAARGAFF.

This chain joins TRBV20-1 and TRBJ1-1, with D hard to call. This CDR3 is 11 amino acids long. Trimming cost V 3 bases and J 5 bases, with 7 bases left between them. Looked up from germline, CDR1 is DFQATT and CDR2 is SNEGSKA (reference sequence). The CDR3, as DNA: TGCAGTGCTAGTCAGGCAACTGAAGCTTTCTTT. Translated, it gives CSASQATEAFF.

This clone has just a few counts. The chain links TRBV6-4 to TRBJ2-1; 8 positions match TRBD2. J lost 7 bases, V lost 2 bases, and 7 bases had no gene match. Germline V gene sequence: CDR1 MRHNA, CDR2 SNTAGT. The CDR3 loop spans 15 amino acids. CDR3 DNA sequence: TGTGCCAGCAGTGACGGGGGACTAGGGACTAATGAGCAGTTCTTC. It yields the protein CASSDGGLGTNEQFF.

V and J are TRBV11-1 and TRBJ2-7, with 10 bases lining up with TRBD1. CDR1 and CDR2 (germline): SGHAT, FQDESV (reference sequence). V gave up 8 bases and J gave up 7 bases; unmatched junction bases: 8. This CDR3 spans 13 amino acids. The CDR3 nucleotides read TGTGCCAGCGCGAGACAGGGGGCTGGAGAGCAGTACTTC. It is translated as CASARQGAGEQYF.

The chain couples TRBV30 to TRBJ1-5, with 11 bases matching TRBD1. The V gene end was trimmed by 3 bases and the J gene end by 5 bases; junction bases not matched to a gene: 6. This CDR3 has 15 residues. Per the germline V gene, CDR1 is GTSNPN and CDR2 is SVGIG (reference sequence). CDR3 amino acids: CAWSPGTGGDQPQHF. CDR3 coding DNA: TGTGCCTGGAGCCCCGGGACAGGGGGAGATCAGCCCCAGCATTTT.

This clone was found once. The chain couples TRBV11-2 to TRBJ2-3; the D gene is possibly TRBD1 (6 bases). Germline lookup yields CDR1 SGHAT and CDR2 FQNNGV. This CDR3 spans 14 amino acids. V lost 0 bases, J lost 4 bases, and 8 bases lay in between. The CDR3 DNA reads TGTGCCAGCAGCTTAGAGGGGGCTCCAGATACGCAGTATTTT. Translating it yields CASSLEGAPDTQYF. Using reference TRBV11-2 and TRBJ2-3 for the parts outside the CDR3, the full variable domain is EAGVAQSPRYKIIEKRQSVAFWCNPISGHATLYWYQQILGQGPKLLIQFQNNGVVDDSQLPKDRFSAERLKGVDSTLKIQPAKLEDSAVYLCASSLEGAPDTQYFGPGTRLTVL.

In this sample, this clone turned up a few times. The chain couples TRBV3-1 (or the pseudogene TRBV3-2) to TRBJ1-2, with TRBD1 matching over 7 bases. Looked up from germline, CDR1 is LGHDT and CDR2 is YNNKEL (reference sequence). Losses at the gene ends were 5 bases for V and 0 bases for J; bases not matched to a gene: 3. This CDR3 contains 14 residues. DNA for the CDR3: TGTGCCAGCAGCACGGGACAGCCTAACTATGGCTACACCTTC. Residues: CASSTGQPNYGYTF.

The genes are TRBV11-1 and TRBJ2-5; possibly TRBD2 for D (6 bases). CDR3 length equals 15 residues. V was shortened by 1 base and J by 2 bases, with 11 bases between the two germline ends. The germline gives CDR1 SGHAT, CDR2 FQDESV (reference sequence). The CDR3 loop is CASSLGEEGQETQYF. In DNA form, the CDR3 reads TGTGCCAGCAGCTTAGGCGAGGAGGGTCAAGAGACCCAGTACTTC.

The chain uses TRBV9 and TRBJ1-1; 9 positions match TRBD1. Unmatched junction bases numbered 6, after V lost 4 bases and J lost 5 bases. The germline CDR1 and CDR2 sequences are SGDLS and YYNGEE. The length of the CDR3 is 14 residues. The CDR3: CASSRQGGNTEAFF. CDR3 coding DNA: TGTGCCAGCAGCCGACAGGGGGGGAATACTGAAGCTTTCTTT.

This chain connects TRBV7-8 to TRBJ2-1; 9 nucleotides align to TRBD2. This CDR3 region has 17 residues. Germline trimming cut 1 base from V and 0 bases from J; bases unmatched to any gene: 4. The germline CDR1 and CDR2 sequences are SGHVS and FQNEAQ. CDR3 DNA sequence: TGTGCCAGCAGCTTAGAGGGACTAGCTTTCTCCTACAATGAGCAGTTCTTC. Its translation: CASSLEGLAFSYNEQFF.

This chain joins TRBV28 and TRBJ1-1; a weak D match, TRBD1 (6 bases). The germline CDR1 and CDR2 sequences are MDHEN and SYDVKM. Trimming shortened V by 5 bases and J by 1 base, and 17 bases separated the two germline ends. This CDR3 spans 16 amino acids. The CDR3 spells CASSGGGLITNTEAFF. The CDR3 DNA reads TGTGCCAGCAGTGGGGGGGGGCTTATCACGAACACTGAAGCTTTCTTT.

The rearrangement links TRBV6-2 or TRBV6-3 to TRBJ2-1; 9 positions agree with TRBD2. CDR3 length: 16 amino acids. V shed 2 bases, J shed 6 bases, and the junction held 8 bases outside the gene matches. Germline loops: CDR1 MNHEY, CDR2 SVGEGT. The CDR3 DNA is TGTGCCAGCAGTTACCCCGTAGCGGGGGTACGCAATGAGCAGTTCTTC. Its translation: CASSYPVAGVRNEQFF.

The rearrangement joins TRBV3-1 (or the pseudogene TRBV3-2) to TRBJ2-3, with 9 bases lining up with TRBD2. CDR3 size: 18 residues. Germline loops: CDR1 LGHDT, CDR2 YNNKEL (reference sequence). The V segment lost 3 bases and the J segment 6 bases; nucleotides outside the gene matches: 16. The CDR3 loop reads CASSHTRDQRGVRDTQYF. In nucleotides, the CDR3 is TGTGCCAGCAGCCACACCCGGGACCAGCGGGGGGTTCGGGATACGCAGTATTTT.

Written as DNA, the CDR3 is TGCAGTGCTACGCACGATGAGCAGTTCTTC. Translation: CSATHDEQFF. The genes are TRBV20-1 and TRBJ2-1; D gene uncertain. This CDR3 comprises 10 residues. Germline V gene sequence: CDR1 DFQATT, CDR2 SNEGSKA (reference sequence). V gave up 4 bases and J gave up 8 bases, with 6 bases separating them.

As to this clone: Other DNA sequences in this specimen translate into the identical CDR3. The rearrangement links TRBV12-3 or TRBV12-4 to TRBJ2-3, with D unresolved. Trimming took 6 bases from V and 0 from J, leaving 4 bases between them. The CDR3 runs 12 residues. The CDR3 spells CASRISTDTQYF. The CDR3 DNA sequence: TGTGCCAGCAGAATTAGCACAGATACGCAGTATTTT.

The chain couples TRBV9 to TRBJ1-1, with 8 bases aligning to TRBD1. Germline CDR1 SGDLS, CDR2 YYNGEE. CDR3 length: 15 residues. The V gene end was trimmed by 3 bases and the J gene end by 5 bases; junction bases not matched to a gene: 9. The CDR3 spells CASSELQGVVTEAFF. CDR3 bases: TGTGCCAGCAGCGAACTACAGGGGGTGGTAACTGAAGCTTTCTTT.

The gene calls are TRBV7-5 and TRBJ2-7; the table's D call, TRBD2, was not checked against the DNA. TRBV7-5 is marked as a pseudogene. The length of the CDR3 is 15 residues. CDR3 nucleotide sequence: TGTGCCAGAAGCTTCTACGGGGGAGGCTCCTACGAGCAGTACGTC. Its protein product is CARSFYGGGSYEQYV.

This chain connects TRBV28 to TRBJ2-5; D is ambiguous. The CDR3 contains 13 residues. V dropped 8 bases and J dropped 4 bases, with 14 bases sitting between them. Germline V gene data show CDR1 as MDHEN and CDR2 as SYDVKM. DNA of the CDR3: TGTGCCAGCGGGGTGACTGGCCCAGAGACCCAGTACTTC. This codes for CASGVTGPETQYF.